These T cell receptor beta chains were read from a single sample in a study of OX40 agonist ivuxolimab in advanced cancers. Assay used: immunoSEQ multiplex PCR; TCRdb lists only in-frame clones, some missing. The sample has some 80,000 clones; around nine tenths are singletons. This specimen consisted of CD4+ or CD8+ T cells sorted from blood, obtained in a trial of the OX40 agonist ivuxolimab. The receptor set was obtained from an adult with an advanced solid tumor such as melanoma, head and neck, liver or kidney cancer. CDR3s include the opening cysteine and the closing phenylalanine or tryptophan. The D gene is left open where the match is weak. Some rows have no size entry. The others give once, few or many, or a class for an expanded clone.

CDR3 DNA	CDR3 protein	D gene	clone size	V gene	J gene
TGTGCTAGTGGTTTGTGGGGTAATGGCTACACCTTC	CASGLWGNGYTF	-	-	TRBV12-5	TRBJ1-2
TGTGCCAGCAGCATCCTCGACATTCAGTACTTC	CASSILDIQYF	-	-	TRBV7-2	TRBJ2-4
TGCGCCAGCAGCCATGGGACAGGGATAGATCAGCCCCAGCATTTT	CASSHGTGIDQPQHF	TRBD1	-	TRBV5-1	TRBJ1-5
TGTGCCAGCAGTTACGAAGGACAGGTGCAAATCTATGGCTACACCTTC	CASSYEGQVQIYGYTF	TRBD1	once	TRBV6-5	TRBJ1-2
TGTGCCAGCAGCTTGGGGCAGGCCGGAGAAGCTTTCTTT	CASSLGQAGEAFF	-	-	TRBV5-5	TRBJ1-1
TGCGCCAGCAGCCCCCGACAGGGGGCAGGTCCGGAGACCCAGTACTTC	CASSPRQGAGPETQYF	TRBD1	-	TRBV5-1	TRBJ2-5
TGTGCCACCGTTCGGCCCAGCCCCTACGAGCAGTACTTC	CATVRPSPYEQYF	-	-	TRBV28	TRBJ2-7
TGTGCCAGCAGTTACCCGGGCTCTGGGGACTATGGCTACACCTTC	CASSYPGSGDYGYTF	-	-	TRBV6-6	TRBJ1-2
TGTGCCTGGAGACCGGGACTAGCGCCCAATGAGCAGTTCTTC	CAWRPGLAPNEQFF	TRBD2	-	TRBV30	TRBJ2-1
TGTGCCAGCAGTTTCGGGACAGGACACTATGGCTACACCTTC	CASSFGTGHYGYTF	TRBD1	once	TRBV28	TRBJ1-2
TGTGCCAGCAGCTTGGGGGGCCTAGCTAACTATGGCTACACCTTC	CASSLGGLANYGYTF	-	-	TRBV7-8	TRBJ1-2
TGTGCCAGCAGCTACCGAGGTGGGACCTACAATGAGCAGTTCTTC	CASSYRGGTYNEQFF	-	-	TRBV7-2	TRBJ2-1
TGTGCCAGCAGCTTGTTGCCGGTCGCTAACTATGGCTACACCTTC	CASSLLPVANYGYTF	-	-	TRBV5-5	TRBJ1-2
TGTGCCAGCAGGTACCAGGGGTTCGCTGAAGCTTTCTTT	CASRYQGFAEAFF	-	-	TRBV28	TRBJ1-1
TGTGCCAGCAGTCAAGACCTGTGGGATGAGCAGTTCTTC	CASSQDLWDEQFF	-	once	TRBV7-8	TRBJ2-1
TGTGCCAGCAGTCCCCATAAGAGCGGGGGGGCAACCGGGGAGCTGTTTTTT	CASSPHKSGGATGELFF	TRBD2	-	TRBV5-4	TRBJ2-2
TGTGCCAGCAGCCATCCCGGATACAATGAGCAGTTCTTC	CASSHPGYNEQFF	-	-	TRBV7-9	TRBJ2-1
TGTGCCAGCAGCTTAACCGGACGCGGGACGAATGAGCAGTTCTTC	CASSLTGRGTNEQFF	-	-	TRBV7-2	TRBJ2-1
TGTGCCAGTAAAGACACCTCACCCCCCAATCAGCCCCAGCATTTT	CASKDTSPPNQPQHF	-	-	TRBV19	TRBJ1-5
TGTGCCAGCAGCTTAAACGGACAGGGGGCCGAGCAGTACTTC	CASSLNGQGAEQYF	TRBD1	-	TRBV7-3	TRBJ2-7
TGTGCCACCAGCGGATTACGAAGGGGGAATGAAAAACTGTTTTTT	CATSGLRRGNEKLFF	-	-	TRBV15	TRBJ1-4
TGCGCCAGCAGCCGCAGAACTAGCGGTACGTACAATGAGCAGTTCTTC	CASSRRTSGTYNEQFF	TRBD2	-	TRBV4-3	TRBJ2-1
TGTGCCAGCAGACCCCCGGGGCGAACTAATGAAAAACTGTTTTTT	CASRPPGRTNEKLFF	-	-	TRBV7-2	TRBJ1-4
TGTGCCAGCAGCGGGACCTTTGGGGCCAACGTCCTGACTTTC	CASSGTFGANVLTF	-	-	TRBV11-2	TRBJ2-6
TGTGCCAGCAGTCCTGCTGGTAATTCACCCCTCCACTTT	CASSPAGNSPLHF	-	-	TRBV27	TRBJ1-6
TGCGCCAGCAGCTTGGCGGGCAGTATGAACACTGAAGCTTTCTTT	CASSLAGSMNTEAFF	-	-	TRBV5-1	TRBJ1-1
TGTGCCAGCAGCCCGGCGGGACGGCAAACAACGCAGGAGACCCAGTACTTC	CASSPAGRQTTQETQYF	-	-	TRBV5-4	TRBJ2-5
TGTGCCAGCCTTCTACAAACAGGTTTTCGCTATGGCTACACCTTC	CASLLQTGFRYGYTF	-	-	TRBV2	TRBJ1-2
TGTGCCAGCAGCTTAGGTCTAGCGAGGAACACCGGGGAGCTGTTTTTT	CASSLGLARNTGELFF	-	-	TRBV7-2	TRBJ2-2
TGTGCCAGCAGCCGGGACAGGGGTAAGGCGACTGAAGCTTTCTTT	CASSRDRGKATEAFF	TRBD1	-	TRBV7-9	TRBJ1-1
TGTGCCAGCAGTGACTCGACGATTGTGCAGTACTTC	CASSDSTIVQYF	-	-	TRBV6-4	TRBJ2-7
TGTGCCAGCAGCTTTATCGCAGGACAGGGATATGGCTACACCTTC	CASSFIAGQGYGYTF	TRBD1	-	TRBV11-2	TRBJ1-2
TGTGCCAGCAGCTTAGTTATTGCGGCGGGAGGGAATGAGCAGTTCTTC	CASSLVIAAGGNEQFF	TRBD2	-	TRBV11-1	TRBJ2-1
TGTGCCAGCAGTCCACAGGGGGGCTCCTACAATGAGCAGTTCTTC	CASSPQGGSYNEQFF	TRBD1	-	TRBV28	TRBJ2-1
TGCAGCGTCCTAAGTGGACTAGCCGGCACCGGGGAGCTGTTTTTT	CSVLSGLAGTGELFF	TRBD2	-	TRBV29-1	TRBJ2-2
TGCAGCGTCGGGAGACTAGCGGGGACCTACGAGCAGTACTTC	CSVGRLAGTYEQYF	TRBD2	-	TRBV29-1	TRBJ2-7
TGTGCCATCAGTGAGACAGGGATGGCCACCGGGGAGCTGTTTTTT	CAISETGMATGELFF	-	-	TRBV10-3	TRBJ2-2
TGTGCCAGCAGTTATAACAGGGGGCAAGAGACCCAGTACTTC	CASSYNRGQETQYF	TRBD1	-	TRBV6-5	TRBJ2-5
TGTGCCAGCAGAGACAGGGGTGCCGGCATTCAGTACTTC	CASRDRGAGIQYF	TRBD1	-	TRBV27	TRBJ2-4
TGTGCCAGCAGTAGGGCAGCAGTGTACGAAGCTTTCTTT	CASSRAAVYEAFF	-	-	TRBV27	TRBJ1-1
TGCGCCAGCAGCCACCCGAATGGACTAGGGACAGATACGCAGTATTTT	CASSHPNGLGTDTQYF	TRBD2	-	TRBV4-1	TRBJ2-3
TGCAGCGTTGTTGGCAGGGACTCCTACAATGAGCAGTTCTTC	CSVVGRDSYNEQFF	-	-	TRBV29-1	TRBJ2-1